This TCR beta chain was captured in a study of blood T cell repertoires in COVID-19. About the research overall: The United States, Italy and Spain supplied acute and convalescent COVID-19 samples. PBMCs, B-cell-depleted T cells, or T cells were the source of the cDNA or gDNA that made up the material.

V lost 0 bases, J lost 9 bases, and 21 bases lay in between. Germline V gene lookup returns CDR1 GTSNPN and CDR2 SVGIG (reference sequence). The CDR3 totals 17 residues. Under the authors' procedure: Estimation of nucleated cell counts relied on the amplification of reference gene primers. Method: immunoSEQ multiplex PCR; TCRdb's copy keeps in-frame clones and lacks some. Clone size and V and J calls were adopted from that table, with D and trimming inferred from the DNA. The data contain some 380,000 clones, about 80% of them singletons. The receptor comes from a human donor with acute or convalescent COVID-19. The donor label of this sample is uncertain. V usage is TRBV30 and J usage is TRBJ1-6; D is perhaps TRBD1 (6 bases). Material: peripheral blood. Written as DNA, the CDR3 is TGTGCCTGGAGTGTCCTGGTTTTCTGGACACAGGGTTCACCCCTCCACTTT. Its translation is CAWSVLVFWTQGSPLHF. Full variable domain (missing parts from reference TRBV30 and TRBJ1-6): SQTIHQWPATLVQPVGSPLSLECTVEGTSNPNLYWYRQAAGRGLQLLFYSVGIGQISSEVPQNLSASRPQDRQFILSSKKLLLSDSGFYLCAWSVLVFWTQGSPLHFGNGTRLTVT.